A single sample is the source of the 2 T cell receptor beta chains below, sequenced in a study of T cell repertoires in cytomegalovirus infection. Using its own MiXCR run on the reads, TCRdb lists one record per CDR3 protein. Found here are approximately 1,000,000 distinct CDR3 sequences, around 30% of them singletons; the top ten hold more than 13%. Which antigens these TCRs recognize remains unknown. Sequenced here: cultured CD8+ T cells from PBMCs, sampled from culture after CMV antigen stimulation. These receptors came from a human donor in good health (CMV status not recorded). Some clones in this sample may be carry-over from other donors' samples.

V gene TRBV6-5 combines with J gene TRBJ1-2; possibly TRBD1 for D (6 bases). Trimming pared 2 bases from V and 4 bases from J, leaving 14 bases between. Germline loops: CDR1 MNHEY, CDR2 SVGAGI. The CDR3 is 15 residues long. The CDR3 reads CASSYRAGELYGYTF. The CDR3 nucleotides are TGTGCCAGCAGTTACCGGGCAGGGGAACTCTATGGCTACACCTTC.

This chain links TRBV6-1 with TRBJ1-2; D may be TRBD1 (5 bases). Germline-derived CDR1 and CDR2 are MNHNS and SASEGT. The CDR3 consists of 16 residues. V shed 2 bases and J shed 3 bases, with 16 bases lying between them. The CDR3 region has the DNA TGTGCCAGCAGTGAATTCGGGGCTGCAATGCACTATGGCTACACCTTC. Translation: CASSEFGAAMHYGYTF.